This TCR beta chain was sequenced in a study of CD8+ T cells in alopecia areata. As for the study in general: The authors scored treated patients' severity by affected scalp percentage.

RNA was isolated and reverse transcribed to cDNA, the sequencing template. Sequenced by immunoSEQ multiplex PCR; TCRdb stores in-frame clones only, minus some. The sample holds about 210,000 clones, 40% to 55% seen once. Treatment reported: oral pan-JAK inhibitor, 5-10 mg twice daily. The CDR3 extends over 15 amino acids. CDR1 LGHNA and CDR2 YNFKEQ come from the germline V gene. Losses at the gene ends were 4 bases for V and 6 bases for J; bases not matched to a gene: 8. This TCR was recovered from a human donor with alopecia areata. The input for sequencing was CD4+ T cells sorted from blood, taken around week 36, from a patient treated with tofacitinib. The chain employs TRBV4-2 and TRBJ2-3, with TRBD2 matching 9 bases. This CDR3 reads CASSPGAGGSDTQYF. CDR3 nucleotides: TGTGCCAGCAGCCCCGGAGCGGGAGGTTCGGATACGCAGTATTTT.